The rows below give T cell receptor beta chains drawn from one sample of a study of identical twins. TCRdb re-called the 5' RACE reads through MiXCR, storing one row per CDR3 protein. The table lists hundreds of thousands of distinct CDR3 sequences, 24% of them singletons. This same sample was also taken into another study, of T cells expressing NK-cell markers.

Sequencing was performed on CD4+ T cells sorted from blood. The receptor set was obtained from a woman between 18 and 29 years old in good health. Each CDR3 is given with its conserved first and last residue. The D gene is left open where the match is weak. For some rows the clone size is stated as once, few or many, or as a class when expanded; others skip it.

d_call | j_call | v_call | clone_size | cdr3_aa | cdr3_nt
NA | TRBJ2-7 | TRBV9 | once | CASSVNLDYEQYF | TGTGCCAGCAGCGTTAACCTGGACTACGAGCAGTACTTC
NA | TRBJ2-1 | TRBV11-1 | few | CASSLGTDEKVRIYNEQFF | TGTGCCAGCAGCTTAGGGACAGACGAAAAGGTCCGTATCTACAATGAGCAGTTCTTC
TRBD2 | TRBJ2-1 | TRBV20-1 | NA | CSAWLAGKNEQFF | TGCAGTGCATGGTTAGCGGGGAAGAATGAGCAGTTCTTC
TRBD1 | TRBJ2-3 | TRBV29-1 | many | CSVDGTGGTDTQYF | TGCAGCGTTGATGGGACAGGGGGGACAGATACGCAGTATTTT
NA | TRBJ1-6 | TRBV7-2 | few | CASSGGGARNSPLHF | TGTGCCAGCAGCGGAGGAGGCGCAAGAAATTCACCCCTCCACTTT
NA | TRBJ1-1 | TRBV5-1 | NA | CASSSGLRNTEAFF | TGCGCCAGCAGTTCGGGACTCCGGAACACTGAAGCTTTCTTT
TRBD2 | TRBJ2-1 | TRBV5-1 | NA | CASASLSGGNEQFF | TGCGCCAGCGCATCCCTATCGGGAGGGAATGAGCAGTTCTTC
NA | TRBJ2-3 | TRBV7-9 | many | CASGGTSTDTQYF | TGTGCCAGCGGAGGAACTAGCACAGATACGCAGTATTTT
NA | TRBJ1-1 | TRBV5-1 | NA | CASSLAGYGNTEAFF | TGCGCCAGCAGCTTGGCCGGGTACGGGAACACTGAAGCTTTCTTT
NA | TRBJ2-7 | TRBV3-1 | NA | CASSYLAVSYEQYF | TGTGCCAGCAGCTATCTGGCCGTCTCCTACGAGCAGTACTTC
TRBD2 | TRBJ2-1 | TRBV11-2 | NA | CASSTPTVRGGWYNEQFF | TGTGCCAGCAGCACCCCCACGGTGCGGGGGGGCTGGTACAATGAGCAGTTCTTC
NA | TRBJ2-3 | TRBV5-1 | few | CASSWDTSTDTQYF | TGCGCCAGCAGCTGGGACACCAGCACAGATACGCAGTATTTT
TRBD2 | TRBJ2-1 | TRBV20-1 | few | CSAPPGGGRREQFF | TGCAGTGCTCCCCCAGGAGGCGGGAGGCGGGAGCAGTTCTTC
NA | TRBJ2-2 | TRBV5-1 | NA | CASSTNGPQFGELFF | TGCGCCAGCAGCACCAATGGCCCACAGTTCGGGGAGCTGTTTTTT
NA | TRBJ1-5 | TRBV29-1 | NA | CSAGVSNQPQHF | TGCAGCGCTGGCGTTAGCAATCAGCCCCAGCATTTT
TRBD1 | TRBJ2-1 | TRBV6-5 | few | CASSYSRTGRYNEQFF | TGTGCCAGCAGTTACTCGAGGACAGGGCGCTACAATGAGCAGTTCTTC
TRBD1 | TRBJ2-5 | TRBV27 | NA | CASSSGQAYQETQYF | TGTGCCAGCAGTTCTGGACAGGCGTACCAAGAGACCCAGTACTTC
NA | TRBJ1-2 | TRBV4-3 | NA | CASSHAGTKGNYGYTF | TGCGCCAGCAGCCACGCCGGGACAAAGGGTAACTATGGCTACACCTTC
TRBD1 | TRBJ2-5 | TRBV10-3 | few | CAIKADRDEETQYF | TGTGCCATCAAGGCGGACAGGGATGAGGAGACCCAGTACTTC
TRBD1 | TRBJ2-7 | TRBV7-2 | once | CASSSDRSGWQYF | TGTGCCAGCAGCTCGGACAGGTCAGGCTGGCAGTACTTC
TRBD2 | TRBJ2-5 | TRBV29-1 | NA | CSARRGDGETQYF | TGCAGCGCTCGCCGGGGGGATGGAGAGACCCAGTACTTC
NA | TRBJ2-1 | TRBV5-1 | NA | CASSLLQKYNEQFF | TGCGCCAGCAGCTTGCTACAGAAATACAATGAGCAGTTCTTC
TRBD2 | TRBJ2-1 | TRBV20-1 | NA | CSALGTSGNNEQFF | TGCAGTGCTCTAGGGACTAGCGGTAACAATGAGCAGTTCTTC
TRBD2 | TRBJ2-3 | TRBV12-3/TRBV12-4 | NA | CASKNRLAGGLDTQYF | TGTGCCAGCAAAAATCGACTAGCGGGGGGGCTGGATACGCAGTATTTT
NA | TRBJ1-5 | TRBV6-6 | few | CASSPFLYQPQHF | TGTGCCAGCAGCCCATTCTTGTATCAGCCCCAGCATTTT
TRBD2 | TRBJ2-1 | TRBV11-1 | once | CATRERFGRGGSYNEQFF | TGTGCCACCAGGGAGAGGTTCGGGCGGGGGGGCTCCTACAATGAGCAGTTCTTC
NA | TRBJ1-5 | TRBV7-2 | NA | CASSLVGLANQPQHF | TGTGCCAGCAGCTTAGTCGGGTTAGCCAATCAGCCCCAGCATTTT
TRBD2 | TRBJ2-5 | TRBV20-1 | NA | CSALSGRAAETQYF | TGCAGTGCTCTTAGCGGGAGGGCCGCAGAGACCCAGTACTTC
NA | TRBJ2-7 | TRBV5-1 | NA | CASGGSHKSYEQYF | TGCGCCAGCGGGGGCAGCCACAAGTCCTACGAGCAGTACTTC
TRBD2 | TRBJ2-1 | TRBV24-1 | few | CATSEGWGTSGSNEQFF | TGTGCCACCAGTGAAGGTTGGGGGACTAGCGGGAGCAATGAGCAGTTCTTC
TRBD1 | TRBJ1-1 | TRBV2 | NA | CASRSSGGKSTEAFF | TGTGCCAGCAGGAGTTCAGGGGGAAAGTCGACTGAAGCTTTCTTT
TRBD1 | TRBJ1-4 | TRBV10-3 | few | CAISEGTGNEKLFF | TGTGCCATCAGTGAAGGGACAGGGAATGAAAAACTGTTTTTT
NA | TRBJ2-2 | TRBV7-2 | few | CASTLRDFSTGELFF | TGTGCCAGCACCCTCCGGGACTTTAGCACCGGGGAGCTGTTTTTT
TRBD2 | TRBJ2-7 | TRBV6-2/TRBV6-3 | few | CASSYSPGLASYEQYF | TGTGCCAGCAGTTACTCTCCGGGACTAGCCTCCTACGAGCAGTACTTC
NA | TRBJ1-2 | TRBV3-1 | many | CASSPYQGTYGYTF | TGTGCCAGCAGCCCCTATCAGGGAACCTATGGCTACACCTTC
NA | TRBJ2-3 | TRBV2 | few | CASSEEAVRTDTQYF | TGTGCCAGCAGTGAAGAAGCGGTACGCACAGATACGCAGTATTTT
TRBD2 | TRBJ2-2 | TRBV5-1 | few | CATRTSGSWNGGELFF | TGCGCCACCAGGACTAGCGGGAGCTGGAACGGCGGGGAGCTGTTTTTT
TRBD1 | TRBJ2-2 | TRBV18 | NA | CASSSTGGMNTGELFF | TGTGCCAGCTCGTCAACAGGGGGCATGAACACCGGGGAGCTGTTTTTT
NA | TRBJ2-7 | TRBV29-1 | NA | CSVARDLGEQYF | TGCAGCGTTGCGAGGGATCTGGGCGAGCAGTACTTC
NA | TRBJ1-6 | TRBV10-3 | few | CAISGSQGALHF | TGTGCCATCAGTGGATCTCAGGGAGCCCTCCACTTT
TRBD2 | TRBJ2-1 | TRBV7-6 | NA | CASSFEGGTTYNEQFF | TGTGCCAGCAGCTTCGAGGGAGGGACCACCTACAATGAGCAGTTCTTC
NA | TRBJ2-2 | TRBV6-1 | NA | CASNLSGTSGELFF | TGTGCCAGCAACCTATCGGGCACGTCCGGGGAGCTGTTTTTT
TRBD1 | TRBJ1-5 | TRBV10-2 | NA | CASRGQGGRNQPQHF | TGCGCCAGCAGGGGACAGGGTGGACGCAATCAGCCCCAGCATTTT
NA | TRBJ2-3 | TRBV9 | NA | CASSVALGWDTQYF | TGTGCCAGCAGCGTAGCCCTAGGGTGGGATACGCAGTATTTT
NA | TRBJ2-7 | TRBV5-1 | NA | CASSPRGVGNEQYF | TGCGCCAGCAGCCCAAGAGGGGTTGGCAACGAGCAGTACTTC
NA | TRBJ2-7 | TRBV12-2 | once | CASRFEIPKARWRNPYLHYEQYF | TGTGCAAGTCGCTTCGAAATCCCCAAAGCCCGGTGGAGGAACCCTTACCTCCACTACGAGCAGTACTTC
NA | TRBJ2-3 | TRBV10-3 | many | CAISEGHTQYF | TGTGCCATCAGCGAAGGACATACGCAGTATTTT
NA | TRBJ2-1 | TRBV5-1 | few | CASSLERANNEQFF | TGCGCCAGCAGCTTGGAGCGGGCCAACAATGAGCAGTTCTTC
TRBD1 | TRBJ2-1 | TRBV7-9 | few | CAYRGTGGRVSYNEQFF | TGTGCCTACCGGGGCACAGGGGGCAGGGTTTCCTACAATGAGCAGTTCTTC
NA | TRBJ2-6 | TRBV6-2/TRBV6-3 | NA | CASRRSTGANVLTF | TGTGCCAGCAGACGCTCTACTGGGGCCAACGTCCTGACTTTC
TRBD2 | TRBJ2-1 | TRBV6-1 | NA | CASSATSGGAGEQFF | TGTGCCAGCAGTGCCACTAGCGGGGGGGCTGGTGAGCAGTTCTTC